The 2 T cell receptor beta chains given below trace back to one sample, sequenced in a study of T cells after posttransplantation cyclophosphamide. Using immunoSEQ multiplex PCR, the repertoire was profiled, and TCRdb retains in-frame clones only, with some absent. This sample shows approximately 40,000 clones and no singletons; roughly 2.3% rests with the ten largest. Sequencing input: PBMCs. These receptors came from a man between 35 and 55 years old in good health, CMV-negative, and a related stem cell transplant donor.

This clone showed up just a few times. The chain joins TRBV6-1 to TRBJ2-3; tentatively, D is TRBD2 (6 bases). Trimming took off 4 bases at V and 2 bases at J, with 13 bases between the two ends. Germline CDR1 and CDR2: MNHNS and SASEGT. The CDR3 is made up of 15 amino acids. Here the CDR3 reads CASSVGGSLTDTQYF. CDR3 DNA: TGTGCCAGCAGTGTGGGGGGTTCCCTCACAGATACGCAGTATTTT.

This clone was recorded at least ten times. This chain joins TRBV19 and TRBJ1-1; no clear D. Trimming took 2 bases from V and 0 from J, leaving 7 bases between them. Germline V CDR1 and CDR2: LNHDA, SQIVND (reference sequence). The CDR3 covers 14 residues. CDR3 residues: CASSISQMNTEAFF. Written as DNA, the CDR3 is TGTGCCAGTAGTATATCTCAGATGAACACTGAAGCTTTCTTT.